This TCR beta chain was captured in a study of post-analysis software for immune sequencing data. Points from the study as a whole: Relative to controls, patients with multiple sclerosis showed significantly lower normalized Chao1 diversity. Controls had lower frequencies than patients of roughly five TRBV segments, which included TRBV5-6, TRBV5-1 and TRBV20-1.

The CDR3 extends over 13 amino acids. The germline V gene has CDR1 SQVTM and CDR2 ANQGSEA. V was shortened by 7 bases and J by 6 bases, with 16 bases between the two germline ends. This clonotype was detected a few times. Its antigen remains unknown. Every TCR beta cDNA library bore unique molecular identifiers. TCRdb passed the PCR reads through MiXCR, listing each CDR3 protein once. The sample records 750,000 to 900,000 distinct CDR3 sequences, roughly 46% being singletons. This TCR was sampled from a girl aged 10 to 17 with multiple sclerosis. The sequenced sample consisted of blood. This chain links TRBV29-1 with TRBJ2-1; D remains unclear. The CDR3 loop reads CSAGWVGSNEQFF. The DNA for the CDR3 is TGCAGCGCGGGCTGGGTGGGGTCCAATGAGCAGTTCTTC.